This T cell receptor (beta chain) was sequenced in a study of T cells after yellow fever vaccination. This CDR3 has 13 amino acids. V was pared by 6 bases and J by 4 bases, with 12 bases between. CDR1 and CDR2 (germline): DFQATT, SNEGSKA (reference sequence). Template-switching 5'RACE yielded the TCR cDNA; a universal primer site and UMIs were added in the process. TCRdb reprocessed the 5' RACE reads with MiXCR, giving one entry per CDR3 protein. The top ten clones hold roughly a sixth of a sample with 450,000 to 650,000 distinct CDR3 sequences, 20% to 25% of them seen once. This clonotype appeared a few times.

Source: PBMCs, taken roughly 23 days after the first yellow fever vaccination. The rearrangement joins TRBV20-1 to TRBJ2-2; possibly TRBD2 for D (5 bases). The sequence derives from a man aged 18 to 30 who received the YFV17D yellow fever vaccine. The CDR3 loop reads CSAPGVATGELFF. The CDR3 region has the DNA TGCAGTGCCCCCGGGGTCGCCACCGGGGAGCTGTTTTTT.